A selection of T cell receptor beta chains follows, all from one sample in a study of regulatory T cells in long-lasting Graves disease. TCRdb redid the calling of the multiplex PCR reads with MiXCR, one entry per CDR3 protein. This table holds 320,000 or so distinct CDR3 sequences, 18% found once. Sequenced here: peripheral blood mononuclear cells (PBMCs), sampled at new diagnosis, from a patient treated with antithyroid drugs. The receptors here all came from a female donor with Graves disease. The CDR3 runs from the conserved cysteine through the conserved F or W. A D gene is named only where the DNA matches it firmly. A clone size is listed for some rows: how often the clone was seen (once, few, many), or a class if it is expanded.

cdr3_length,j_call,d_call,v_call,clone_size,cdr3_nt,cdr3_aa
11,TRBJ2-7,NA,TRBV10-3,few,TGTGCCATCAGTGAGCTAGGCGAGCAGTACTTC,CAISELGEQYF
17,TRBJ2-1,NA,TRBV28,NA,TGTGCCAGCAGTTCGCCCACAGTTCATCGGGTCTACAATGAGCAGTTCTTC,CASSSPTVHRVYNEQFF
15,TRBJ2-7,TRBD2,TRBV20-1,NA,TGCAGTGCCTTGGTGAGCGGACTAGCGGTCTCGGAGCAGTACTTC,CSALVSGLAVSEQYF
13,TRBJ1-1,NA,TRBV28,many,TGTGCCAGCAGTTTAAGGGGGGTAGCTGAAGCTTTCTTT,CASSLRGVAEAFF
13,TRBJ1-4,NA,TRBV2,many,TGTGCCAGCAGCGGGGCGCGGGACGAAAAACTGTTTTTT,CASSGARDEKLFF
17,TRBJ2-7,TRBD2,TRBV11-2,NA,TGTGCCAGCAGCTTAGCAGCGGGAGTGGGGGTTACCTACGAGCAGTACTTC,CASSLAAGVGVTYEQYF
13,TRBJ1-2,TRBD1,TRBV12-3/TRBV12-4,many,TGTGCCAGCAGGCCCGACAGGGGAGGGAACTACACCTTC,CASRPDRGGNYTF
15,TRBJ1-3,NA,TRBV5-1,many,TGTGCCAGCAGCTTGGGAGCAGGCTCTGGAAACACCATATATTTT,CASSLGAGSGNTIYF
15,TRBJ2-5,NA,TRBV12-3/TRBV12-4,once,TGTGCCCGCAGTTTAGCAGACACATTCCAAGAGACCCAGTACTTC,CARSLADTFQETQYF
17,TRBJ1-1,NA,TRBV5-1,NA,TGCGCCAGCAGCTTGGGAGGGGTCTGGGAAGGTGGCACTGAAGCTTTCTTT,CASSLGGVWEGGTEAFF
12,TRBJ2-7,NA,TRBV7-2,many,TGTGCCAGCAGCCCCCCCTGGGGCGAGCAGTACTTC,CASSPPWGEQYF
15,TRBJ1-1,NA,TRBV2,NA,TGTGCCAGCAGTGAGGTTCTTCGGCAGAACACTGAAGCTTTTTTT,CASSEVLRQNTEAFF
17,TRBJ2-4,TRBD2,TRBV5-1,few,TGCGCCAGCAGCTCCGACGGGGGGGTAGCTGCCAAAAACATTCAGTACTTC,CASSSDGGVAAKNIQYF
14,TRBJ1-1,NA,TRBV6-1,many,TGTGCCAGCAGCCGGAAAGGGGCGTCCGCTGAAGCTTTCTTT,CASSRKGASAEAFF
14,TRBJ2-3,NA,TRBV6-2/TRBV6-3,NA,TGTGCCAGCAGTTACGTTCCTAGTCAGGATACGCAGTATTTT,CASSYVPSQDTQYF
16,TRBJ2-7,TRBD2,TRBV2,NA,TGTGCCAGCAGTTTTGGGGCTAGCGGGAGATCCTACGAGCAGTACTTC,CASSFGASGRSYEQYF
13,TRBJ1-1,NA,TRBV11-2,NA,TGTGCCAGCAGCCAGCAGGGGAACACTGAAGCTTTCTTT,CASSQQGNTEAFF
14,TRBJ1-1,NA,TRBV4-2,NA,TGTGCCAGCAGCCCCTTACAAAAGAACACTGAAGCTTTCTTT,CASSPLQKNTEAFF
19,TRBJ1-5,NA,TRBV11-2,many,TGTGCCAGCAGCCCCAACCCGACAGCTAAGACCTATAGCAATCAGCCCCAGCATTTT,CASSPNPTAKTYSNQPQHF